What follows describes a single TCR beta chain. The data stem from a study of blood T cell repertoires in COVID-19. Study background: Samples came from the United States, Italy and Spain, spanning acute and convalescent COVID-19.

V was pared by 9 bases and J by 4 bases, with 9 bases of the junction left unmatched. The length of the CDR3 is 14 residues. CDR1 is KGHDR, CDR2 SFDVKD, per germline. As originally analysed: Reference gene primer amplification in the assay estimated nucleated cell counts. The protocol was immunoSEQ multiplex PCR, while the TCRdb copy is restricted to in-frame clones and leaves out a portion. The V and J calls and clone size are taken from that table; D and trimming were inferred from the DNA. The table shows 64,000 or so clones, with about 81% occurring only once. This chain uses TRBV24-1 with TRBJ2-5, with 8 bases aligning to TRBD1. The sequenced sample was peripheral blood. This receptor was identified in a human donor in a cohort sampled during active COVID-19. The CDR3 DNA reads as TGTGCCACCGGACAGGGCTACCTTGGAGAGACCCAGTACTTC. Its translation: CATGQGYLGETQYF.